A selection of T cell receptor beta chains follows, all from one sample in a study of T cell changes during pregnancy in multiple sclerosis. Method: immunoSEQ multiplex PCR; TCRdb's copy keeps in-frame clones and lacks some. The sample contains fewer than 50,000 clones, around 90% of which appear only once. The sample was CD8+ T cells from peripheral blood mononuclear cells, taken in the third trimester of pregnancy. The origin of the receptors is a female donor with multiple sclerosis, enrolled in a pregnancy study. The conserved cysteine and the conserved F or W are not part of the CDR3 here.

>TRBV19|13
ASSTGTSGIGEQF
>TRBV30|9
AWSELYEQY
>TRBV9|13
ASSFGSSGANVLT
>TRBV5-6|12
ASSRDRGTGELF
>TRBV28|10
ATSGYTDTQY
>TRBV29-1|10
SVRGGGYEQY
>TRBV9|11
ASSGGGTGELF
>TRBV6-1|14
ASSEVDRAPKNIQY
>TRBV7-9|14
ASSPWTSGIQETQY
>TRBV27|12
ASMRRNSYNEQF
>TRBV5-6|13
ASSLWGDSNYGYT
>TRBV5-1|13
ASSVAGGLVNEQF
>TRBV28|13
ASSLTSDNTDTQY
>TRBV28|17
ASSFRGDQASWDTDTQY
>TRBV7-9|11
ASTLGGGDEQF
>TRBV13|13
ASSSRGQGREKLF
>TRBV19|13
ASSPDLGWRKEQY
>TRBV5-1|11
ASSGPRGYEQY
>TRBV14|17
ASSHGRLLLAGSYNEQF
>TRBV9|13
ASSPTGTGGETQY
>TRBV5-1|13
ASNSGGGGSTEAF
>TRBV18|19
ASSELPGLAGFQTSYNEQF
>TRBV7-9|13
ASSLFLAGGRELF
>TRBV5-6|13
ASSLVWDSSYEQY
>TRBV5-6|14
ASSLAGGLDSQPQH
>TRBV9|12
ASSVGGLGNTQY
>TRBV13|13
ASSSIRDRDEKLF
>TRBV5-4|11
ASSTGLNNEQF
>TRBV2|16
ASNTPGLAGEEGYEQY
>TRBV7-3|14
ASSPSVRGLYNEQF
>TRBV7-9|14
ASSSTGTSLHGELF
>TRBV4-3|11
ASSQARGSEQY
>TRBV27|12
ASSRGQPNEKLF
>TRBV27|13
ASSSIAGTYNEQF
>TRBV13|13
ASSLLRVTYNEQF
>TRBV5-1|12
ASSFGTGSYEQY
>TRBV4-2|14
ASSQDLSGGVVEQF